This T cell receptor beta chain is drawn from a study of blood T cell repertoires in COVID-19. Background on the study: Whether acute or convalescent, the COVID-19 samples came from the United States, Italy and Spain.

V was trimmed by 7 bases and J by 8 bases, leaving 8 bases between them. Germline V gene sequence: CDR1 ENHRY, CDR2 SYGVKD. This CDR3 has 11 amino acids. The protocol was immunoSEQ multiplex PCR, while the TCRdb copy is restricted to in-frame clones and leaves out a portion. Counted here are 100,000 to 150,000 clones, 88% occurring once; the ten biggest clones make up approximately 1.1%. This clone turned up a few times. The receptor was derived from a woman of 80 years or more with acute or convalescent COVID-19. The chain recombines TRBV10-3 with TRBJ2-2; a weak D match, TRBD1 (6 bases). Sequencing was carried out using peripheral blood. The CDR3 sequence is CAIKGVGELFF. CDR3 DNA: TGTGCCATCAAGGGGGTAGGGGAGCTGTTTTTT.